The text below deals with one T cell receptor beta chain. What it binds is not known. The CDR3 is 15 amino acids. Germline CDR1 LNHDA, CDR2 SQIVND (reference sequence). The V end lost 3 bases, the J end lost 5 bases, and 16 bases lay between the germline ends. This entry is derived from a study of T cell repertoires in aging, cancer and after chemotherapy. Turning to the study itself: Six age groups, ranging from 30 or younger to 70 or older, included the donors. Clear clonal overlap appeared across healthy donor samples taken over several months to years. General study points: Untreated cancer patients had significantly lower blood TCR diversity than age-matched healthy donors. No conclusions about immunological memory after chemotherapy can be drawn from the repertoire data.

TCR beta rearrangements were amplified from peripheral blood genomic DNA. Multiplex touch-down PCR with TRB-A/B primers amplified rearranged V-D-J TRB sequences. TCRdb used MiXCR to reprocess the multiplex PCR reads, holding one entry per CDR3 protein. The table shows some 6,700 distinct CDR3 sequences, with around 35% occurring only once. The source of this sequence is a human donor in good health. Sequencing was performed on blood. The V call is TRBV19, the J call TRBJ1-2, with D perhaps matching TRBD1 (5 bases). CDR3 coding DNA: TGTGCCAGTAGTATCCCCGACAGTCCTCTTTATGGCTACACCTTC. Its protein is CASSIPDSPLYGYTF. Filled out from reference TRBV19 and TRBJ1-2, the complete variable domain reads DGGITQSPKYLFRKEGQNVTLSCEQNLNHDAMYWYRQDPGQGLRLIYYSQIVNDFQKGDIAEGYSVSREKKESFPLTVTSAQKNPTAFYLCASSIPDSPLYGYTFGSGTRLTVV.